A single count supports the clone carrying this TCR beta chain. Its antigen is undetermined. The sample is drawn from a study of regulatory T cells. Study results and limitations: Skewed V and J usage and few unique V-J pairs marked patient repertoires, most in Tregs. Hydrophobic residues at CDR3 positions 6 and 7 were enriched in conventional CD4+ T cells of CD3G-deficient patients.

V was pared by 3 bases and J by 5 bases, with 8 bases of the junction left unmatched. The germline CDR1 and CDR2 sequences are MDHEN and SYDVKM. The CDR3 sequence is 15 residues long. The primer mix had 52 TRBV and 13 TRBJ primers. Assay: immunoSEQ multiplex PCR; the TCRdb copy retains only in-frame clones and omits some. This table holds under 45,000 clones, approximately 90% found once. Regulatory (CD25-high CD127-low) and conventional (CD25-low CD127-high) CD4+ T cells were sorted separately. This chain uses TRBV28 with TRBJ1-1; 8 positions agree with TRBD1. The TCR comes from a young adult with CD3G deficiency. The sample was conventional CD4+ T cells sorted from blood. CDR3 nucleotides: TGTGCCAGCAGTTTTTTAGGACAGGGAAAAACTGAAGCTTTCTTT. This encodes CASSFLGQGKTEAFF.